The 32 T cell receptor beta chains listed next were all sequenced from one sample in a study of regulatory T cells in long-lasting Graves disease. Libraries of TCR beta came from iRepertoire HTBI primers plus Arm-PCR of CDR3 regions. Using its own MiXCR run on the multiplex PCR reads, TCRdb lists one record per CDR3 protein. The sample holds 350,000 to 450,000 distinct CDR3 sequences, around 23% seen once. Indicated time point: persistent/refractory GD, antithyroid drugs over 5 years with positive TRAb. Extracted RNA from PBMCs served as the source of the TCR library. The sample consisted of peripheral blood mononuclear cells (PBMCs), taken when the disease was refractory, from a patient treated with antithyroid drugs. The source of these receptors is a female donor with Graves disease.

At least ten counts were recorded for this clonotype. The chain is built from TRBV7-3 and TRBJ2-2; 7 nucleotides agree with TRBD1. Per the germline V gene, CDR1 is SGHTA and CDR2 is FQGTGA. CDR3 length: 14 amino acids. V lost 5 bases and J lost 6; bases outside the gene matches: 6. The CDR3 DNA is TGTGCCAGCAGCAGGGGACAGAGCGCCGGGGAGCTGTTTTTT. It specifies CASSRGQSAGELFF.

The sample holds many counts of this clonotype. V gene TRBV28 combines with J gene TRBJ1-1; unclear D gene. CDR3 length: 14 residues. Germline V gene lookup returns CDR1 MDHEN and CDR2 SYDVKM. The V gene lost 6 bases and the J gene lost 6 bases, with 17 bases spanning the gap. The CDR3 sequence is CASSWAGVLAEAFF. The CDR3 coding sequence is TGTGCCAGCAGCTGGGCTGGGGTTCTTGCTGAAGCTTTCTTT.

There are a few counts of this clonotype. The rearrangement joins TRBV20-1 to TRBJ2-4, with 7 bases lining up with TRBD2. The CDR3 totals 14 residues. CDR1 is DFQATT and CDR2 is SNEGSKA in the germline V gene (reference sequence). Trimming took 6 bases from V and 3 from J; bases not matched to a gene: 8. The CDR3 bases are TGCAGTGCCCGACTAGCTTCAGGCAAAAACATTCAGTACTTC. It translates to CSARLASGKNIQYF.

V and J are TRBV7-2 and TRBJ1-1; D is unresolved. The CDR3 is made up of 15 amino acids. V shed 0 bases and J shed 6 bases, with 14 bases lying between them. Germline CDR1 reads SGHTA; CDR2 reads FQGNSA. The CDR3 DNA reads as TGTGCCAGCAGCTTAGCGTACCAATTAGTGGCTGAAGCTTTCTTT. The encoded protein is CASSLAYQLVAEAFF.

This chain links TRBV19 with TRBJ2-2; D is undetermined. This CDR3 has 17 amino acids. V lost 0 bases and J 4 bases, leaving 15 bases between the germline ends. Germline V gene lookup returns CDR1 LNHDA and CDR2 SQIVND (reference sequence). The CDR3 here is CASSIDQVIRVTGELFF. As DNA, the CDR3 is TGTGCCAGTAGTATAGATCAGGTCATTCGTGTCACCGGGGAGCTGTTTTTT. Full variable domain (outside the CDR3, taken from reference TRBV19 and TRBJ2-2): DGGITQSPKYLFRKEGQNVTLSCEQNLNHDAMYWYRQDPGQGLRLIYYSQIVNDFQKGDIAEGYSVSREKKESFPLTVTSAQKNPTAFYLCASSIDQVIRVTGELFFGEGSRLTVL.

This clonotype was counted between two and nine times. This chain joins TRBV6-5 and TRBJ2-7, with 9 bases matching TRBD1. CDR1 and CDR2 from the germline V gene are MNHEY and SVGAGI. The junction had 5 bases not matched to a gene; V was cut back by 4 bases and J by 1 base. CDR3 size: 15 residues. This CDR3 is CASSSQGADSYEQYF. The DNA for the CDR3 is TGTGCCAGCAGTTCACAGGGGGCCGATTCCTACGAGCAGTACTTC.

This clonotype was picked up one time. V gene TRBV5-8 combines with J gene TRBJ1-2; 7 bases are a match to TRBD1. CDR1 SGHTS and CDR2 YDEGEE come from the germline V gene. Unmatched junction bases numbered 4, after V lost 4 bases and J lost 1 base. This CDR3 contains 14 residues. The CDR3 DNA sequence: TGTGCCAGCAGCGTATACAGGGGTAACTATGGCTACACCTTC. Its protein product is CASSVYRGNYGYTF.

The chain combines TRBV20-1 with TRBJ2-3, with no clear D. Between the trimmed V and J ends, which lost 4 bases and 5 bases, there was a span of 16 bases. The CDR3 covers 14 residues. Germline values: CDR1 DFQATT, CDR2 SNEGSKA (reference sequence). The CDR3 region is CSATRVSFRDTQYF. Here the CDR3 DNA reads TGCAGTGCTACCCGGGTTTCTTTTAGAGATACGCAGTATTTT.

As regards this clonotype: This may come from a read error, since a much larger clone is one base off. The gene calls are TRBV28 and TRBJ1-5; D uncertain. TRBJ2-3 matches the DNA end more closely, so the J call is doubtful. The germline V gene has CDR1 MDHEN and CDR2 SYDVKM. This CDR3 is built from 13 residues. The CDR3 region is CASSFPGNQPQYF. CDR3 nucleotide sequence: TGTGCCAGCAGTTTCCCTGGCAATCAGCCCCAGTATTTT.

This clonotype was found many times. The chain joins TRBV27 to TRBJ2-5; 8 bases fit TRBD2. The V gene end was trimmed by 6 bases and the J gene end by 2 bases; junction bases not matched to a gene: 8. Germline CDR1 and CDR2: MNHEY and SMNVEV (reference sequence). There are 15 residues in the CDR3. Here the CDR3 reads CASSSNRLAQETQYF. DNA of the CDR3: TGTGCCAGCAGCTCCAATAGACTAGCGCAAGAGACCCAGTACTTC.

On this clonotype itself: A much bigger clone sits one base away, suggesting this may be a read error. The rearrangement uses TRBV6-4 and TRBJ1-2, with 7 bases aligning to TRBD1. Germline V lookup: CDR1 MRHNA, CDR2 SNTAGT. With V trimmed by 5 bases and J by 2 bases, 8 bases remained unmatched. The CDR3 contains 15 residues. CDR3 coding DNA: TGTGCCAGCAGTTACGACGAGGACAGGAACTATGGCTACACCTTC. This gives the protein CASSYDEDRNYGYTF.

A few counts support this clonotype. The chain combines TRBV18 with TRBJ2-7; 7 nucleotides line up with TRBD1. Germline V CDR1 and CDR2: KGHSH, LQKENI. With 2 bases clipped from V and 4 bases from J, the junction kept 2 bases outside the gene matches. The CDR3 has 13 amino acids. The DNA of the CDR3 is TGTGCCAGCTCACCAACCAGGGGGTACGAGCAGTACTTC. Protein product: CASSPTRGYEQYF.

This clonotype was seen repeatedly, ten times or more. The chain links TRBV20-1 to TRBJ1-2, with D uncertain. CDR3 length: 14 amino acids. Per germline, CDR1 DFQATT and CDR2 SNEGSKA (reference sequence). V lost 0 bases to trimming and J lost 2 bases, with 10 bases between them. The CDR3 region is CSARDRTQNYGYTF. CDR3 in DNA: TGCAGTGCTAGAGATCGAACACAAAACTATGGCTACACCTTC.

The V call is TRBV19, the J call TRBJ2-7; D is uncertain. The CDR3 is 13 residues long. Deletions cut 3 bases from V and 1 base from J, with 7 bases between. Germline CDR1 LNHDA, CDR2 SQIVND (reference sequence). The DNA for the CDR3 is TGTGCCAGTAGTATTACACCATCCTACGAGCAGTACTTC. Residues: CASSITPSYEQYF. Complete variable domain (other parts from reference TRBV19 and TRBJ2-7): DGGITQSPKYLFRKEGQNVTLSCEQNLNHDAMYWYRQDPGQGLRLIYYSQIVNDFQKGDIAEGYSVSREKKESFPLTVTSAQKNPTAFYLCASSITPSYEQYFGPGTRLTVT.

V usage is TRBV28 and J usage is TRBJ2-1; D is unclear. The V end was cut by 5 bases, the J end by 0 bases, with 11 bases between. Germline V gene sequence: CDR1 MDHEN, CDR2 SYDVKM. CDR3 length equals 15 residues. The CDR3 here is CASSVFPSSYNEQFF. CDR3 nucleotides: TGTGCCAGCAGTGTATTTCCGAGCTCCTACAATGAGCAGTTCTTC.

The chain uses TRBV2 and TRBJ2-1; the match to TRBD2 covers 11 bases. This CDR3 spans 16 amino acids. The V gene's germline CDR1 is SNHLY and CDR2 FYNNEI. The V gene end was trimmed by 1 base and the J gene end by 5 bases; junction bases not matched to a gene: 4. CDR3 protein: CASSEEVGLADNEQFF. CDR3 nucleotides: TGTGCCAGCAGTGAAGAGGTGGGACTAGCGGACAATGAGCAGTTCTTC.

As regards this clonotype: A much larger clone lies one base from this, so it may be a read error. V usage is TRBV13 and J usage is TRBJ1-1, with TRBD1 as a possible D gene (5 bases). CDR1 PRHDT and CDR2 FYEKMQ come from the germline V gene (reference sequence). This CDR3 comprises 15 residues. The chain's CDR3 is CASSSVFGGNTEASF. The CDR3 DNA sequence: TGTGCCAGCAGCTCCGTTTTCGGGGGAAACACTGAAGCTTCCTTT.

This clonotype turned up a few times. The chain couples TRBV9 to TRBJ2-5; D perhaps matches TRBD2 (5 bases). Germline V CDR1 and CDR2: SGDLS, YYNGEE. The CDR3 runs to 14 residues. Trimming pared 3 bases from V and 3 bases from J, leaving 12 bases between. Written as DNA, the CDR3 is TGTGCCAGCAGCGGTAGTGGAGGAAAAGAGACCCAGTACTTC. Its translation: CASSGSGGKETQYF.

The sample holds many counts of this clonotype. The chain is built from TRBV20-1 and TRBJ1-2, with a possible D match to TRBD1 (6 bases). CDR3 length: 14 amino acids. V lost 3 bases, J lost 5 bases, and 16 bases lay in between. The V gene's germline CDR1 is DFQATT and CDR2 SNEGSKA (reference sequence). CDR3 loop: CSARAQRGAYGYTF. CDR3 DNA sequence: TGCAGTGCTAGGGCCCAGAGGGGGGCTTATGGCTACACCTTC.

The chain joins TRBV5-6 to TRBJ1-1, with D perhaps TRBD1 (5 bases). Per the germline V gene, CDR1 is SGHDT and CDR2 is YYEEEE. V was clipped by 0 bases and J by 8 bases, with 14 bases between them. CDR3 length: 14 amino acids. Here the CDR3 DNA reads TGTGCCAGCAGCTTGGGTCAGGGAAAAAACGAAGCTTTCTTT. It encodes CASSLGQGKNEAFF.

CDR3 region: CASSEPGRGTEAFF. Written as DNA, the CDR3 is TGTGCCAGCAGTGAACCTGGTCGGGGCACTGAAGCTTTCTTT. The rearrangement uses TRBV6-1 and TRBJ1-1; D is unresolved. V lost 2 bases and J 4 bases, leaving 11 bases between the germline ends. The CDR3 loop spans 14 amino acids. Per the germline V gene, CDR1 is MNHNS and CDR2 is SASEGT.

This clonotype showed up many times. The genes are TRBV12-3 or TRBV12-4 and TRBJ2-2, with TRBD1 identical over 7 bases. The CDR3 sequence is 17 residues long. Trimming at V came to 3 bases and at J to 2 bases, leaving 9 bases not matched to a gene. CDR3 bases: TGTGCCAGCAGTTTCTCCAGGGACAGCATTAACACCGGGGAGCTGTTTTTT. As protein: CASSFSRDSINTGELFF.

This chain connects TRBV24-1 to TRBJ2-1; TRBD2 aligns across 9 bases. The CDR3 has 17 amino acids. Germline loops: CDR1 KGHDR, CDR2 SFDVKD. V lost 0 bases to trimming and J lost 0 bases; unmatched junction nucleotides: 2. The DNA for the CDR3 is TGTGCCACCAGTGATTTGCCTAGCGGGGACTCCTACAATGAGCAGTTCTTC. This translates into CATSDLPSGDSYNEQFF.

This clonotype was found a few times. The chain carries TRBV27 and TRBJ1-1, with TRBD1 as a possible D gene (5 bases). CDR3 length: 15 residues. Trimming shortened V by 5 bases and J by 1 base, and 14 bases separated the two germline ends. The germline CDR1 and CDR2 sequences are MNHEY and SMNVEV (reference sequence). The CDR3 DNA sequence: TGTGCCAGCAGTCCCAGCGGGGCTGGGAACACTGAAGCTTTCTTT. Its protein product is CASSPSGAGNTEAFF.

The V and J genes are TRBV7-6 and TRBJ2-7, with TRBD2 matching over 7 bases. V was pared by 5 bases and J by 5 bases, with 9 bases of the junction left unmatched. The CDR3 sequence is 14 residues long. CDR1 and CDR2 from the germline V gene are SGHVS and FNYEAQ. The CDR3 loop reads CASSPNGGSDEQYF. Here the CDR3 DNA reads TGTGCCAGCAGCCCTAACGGCGGGAGCGACGAGCAGTACTTC.

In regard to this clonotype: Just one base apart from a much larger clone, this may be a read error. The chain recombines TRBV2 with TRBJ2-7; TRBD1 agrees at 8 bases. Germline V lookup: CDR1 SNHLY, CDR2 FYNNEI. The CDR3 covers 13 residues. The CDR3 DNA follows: TGTACCATCAGTGCAGGGACAGGCTACGAGCAGTACTTC. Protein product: CTISAGTGYEQYF.

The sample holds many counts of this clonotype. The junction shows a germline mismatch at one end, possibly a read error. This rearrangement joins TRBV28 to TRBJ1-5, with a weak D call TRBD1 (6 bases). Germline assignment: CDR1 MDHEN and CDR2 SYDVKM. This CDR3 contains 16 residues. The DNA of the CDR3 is TGTGCCAGCAATTTAAGGGGGGCGACAGGCAATCAGCCCCAGCATTTT. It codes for CASNLRGATGNQPQHF.

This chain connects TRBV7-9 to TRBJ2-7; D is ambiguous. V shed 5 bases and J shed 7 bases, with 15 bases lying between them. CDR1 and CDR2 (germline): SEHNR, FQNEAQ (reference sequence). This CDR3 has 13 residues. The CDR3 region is CASSPAGPGEQYF. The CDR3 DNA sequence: TGTGCCAGCAGCCCCGCCGGCCCTGGGGAGCAGTACTTC.

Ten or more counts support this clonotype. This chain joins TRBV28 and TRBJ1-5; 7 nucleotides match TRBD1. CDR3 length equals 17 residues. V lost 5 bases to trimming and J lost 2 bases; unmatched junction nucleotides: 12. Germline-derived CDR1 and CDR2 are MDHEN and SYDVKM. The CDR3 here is CASSPTLGGVGNQPQHF. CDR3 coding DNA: TGTGCCAGCAGTCCAACGTTAGGGGGCGTCGGCAATCAGCCCCAGCATTTT.

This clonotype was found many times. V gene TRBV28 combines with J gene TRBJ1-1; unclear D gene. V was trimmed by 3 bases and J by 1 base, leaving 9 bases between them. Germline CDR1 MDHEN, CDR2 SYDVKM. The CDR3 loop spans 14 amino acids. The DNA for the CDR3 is TGTGCCAGCAGTTTCTACACAAGGAACACTGAAGCTTTCTTT. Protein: CASSFYTRNTEAFF.

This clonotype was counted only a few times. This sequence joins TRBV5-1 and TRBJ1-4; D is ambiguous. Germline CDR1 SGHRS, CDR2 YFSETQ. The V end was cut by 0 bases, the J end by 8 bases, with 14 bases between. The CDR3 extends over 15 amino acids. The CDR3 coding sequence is TGCGCCAGCAGCTTGGCTGGGAAGGATCGGGAAAAACTGTTTTTT. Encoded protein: CASSLAGKDREKLFF. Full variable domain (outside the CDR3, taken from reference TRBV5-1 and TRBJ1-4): KAGVTQTPRYLIKTRGQQVTLSCSPISGHRSVSWYQQTPGQGLQFLFEYFSETQRNKGNFPGRFSGRQFSNSRSEMNVSTLELGDSALYLCASSLAGKDREKLFFGSGTQLSVL.

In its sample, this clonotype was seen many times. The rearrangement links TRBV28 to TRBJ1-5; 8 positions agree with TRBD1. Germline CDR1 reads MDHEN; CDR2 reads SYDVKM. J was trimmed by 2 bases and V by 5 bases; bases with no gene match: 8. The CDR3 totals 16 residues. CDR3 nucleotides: TGTGCCAGCAGTGAGACAGGGGCACGGGGCAATCAGCCCCAGCATTTT. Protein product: CASSETGARGNQPQHF.